The clone carrying this T cell receptor (beta chain) showed up many times. Its antigen is not known. TCRdb used MiXCR to reprocess the 5' RACE reads, holding one entry per CDR3 protein. The sample records some 45,000 distinct CDR3 sequences, over 9.5% being singletons. The data stem from a study of spatial heterogeneity in lung cancer. Study-level information: The average appearance count of each unique TCR and UMI combination in raw reads was more than ten.

The CDR3 is 15 residues long. Germline lookup yields CDR1 SGHRS and CDR2 YFSETQ. The V end was cut by 1 base, the J end by 7 bases, with 14 bases between. Study observations and caveats: More often at tumor resection than at routine follow-up, ubiquitous expanded tumor TCRs were detected in the blood.

Specified time point: sample taken at primary tumor resection. Material for sequencing was whole RNA from tumor, nontumor lung or frozen PBMC, left unsorted. Untreated early-stage non-small cell lung cancer patients, fewer than 85 in total, were the donors. The sequences come from PBMCs, collected at surgery. This chain links TRBV5-1 with TRBJ2-2; D remains ambiguous. The receptor comes from a female donor with early-stage non-small cell lung cancer. The CDR3 spells CASSLSASAGGELFF. The CDR3, as DNA: TGCGCCAGCAGCTTGTCCGCCAGCGCCGGCGGGGAGCTGTTTTTT.